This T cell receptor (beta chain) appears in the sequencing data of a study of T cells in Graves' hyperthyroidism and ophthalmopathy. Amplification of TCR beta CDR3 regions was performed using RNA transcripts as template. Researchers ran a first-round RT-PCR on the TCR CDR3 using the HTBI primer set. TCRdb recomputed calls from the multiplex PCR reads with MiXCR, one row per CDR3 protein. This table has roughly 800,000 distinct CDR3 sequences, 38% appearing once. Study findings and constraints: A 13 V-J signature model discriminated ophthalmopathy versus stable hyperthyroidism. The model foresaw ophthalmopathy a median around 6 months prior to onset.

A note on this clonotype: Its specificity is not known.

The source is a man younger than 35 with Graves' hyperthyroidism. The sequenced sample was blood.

The CDR3: CASQGGYEQYF. Here the CDR3 DNA reads TGTGCGTCACAGGGGGGATACGAGCAGTACTTC. This chain joins TRBV25-1 and TRBJ2-7; 8 bases match TRBD1. Germline assignment: CDR1 MGHDK and CDR2 SYGVNS. CDR3 length: 11 residues.